This TCR beta chain comes out of a study of cytomegalovirus exposure and HLA in healthy donors. From germline, CDR1 is SGHTA and CDR2 FQGNSA. CDR3 length: 14 residues. V lost 1 base and J 5 bases, leaving 11 bases between the germline ends. PCR involved 60 Vbeta and 13 Jbeta primers. Assay: immunoSEQ multiplex PCR; the TCRdb copy retains only in-frame clones and omits some. The table has hundreds of thousands of clones, around two thirds seen once. The receptor was isolated from a female donor in good health and CMV-seronegative. Sequencing was performed on PBMCs. V and J are TRBV7-2 and TRBJ1-1, with a possible D match to TRBD1 (6 bases). The CDR3 spells CASSLGGQGTEAFF. DNA for the CDR3: TGTGCCAGCAGCTTAGGGGGGCAAGGGACTGAAGCTTTCTTT.